Sequencing of this TCR beta chain was carried out in a study of T-cell reconstitution after alpha-beta-depleted transplantation in children. Study-wide results and caveats: T-cell counts and diversity at one year following transplant were attributed mainly to newly produced T cells. Some patients owed their high day-60 TCRbeta diversity to surviving recipient T cells and thymic progenitors.

With regard to this clonotype: Its antigen is still unknown.

Germline loops: CDR1 SGHDT, CDR2 YYEEEE. V lost 1 base to trimming and J lost 0 bases, with 10 bases between them. The CDR3 is 16 residues long. Unique molecular identifiers were incorporated during preparation of the TCRbeta library. Each CDR3 protein gets one entry after TCRdb re-called the PCR reads with MiXCR. The sample includes fewer than 550,000 distinct CDR3 sequences, roughly 11% of them seen just once. Sequencing used PBMCs, mostly from graft donor cells, obtained 180 days after TCRalphabeta/CD19-depleted stem cell transplant. This sequence was found in a female patient aged 2-9 years who had a stem cell transplant for aplastic anemia, so the T cells may come from the graft donor. The chain carries TRBV5-6 and TRBJ2-2; D may be TRBD2 (6 bases). Here the CDR3 reads CASSLLGEANTGELFF. The CDR3 nucleotides are TGTGCCAGCAGCTTGTTAGGGGAGGCGAACACCGGGGAGCTGTTTTTT.